The rows below give T cell receptor beta chains drawn from one sample of a study of blood T cell repertoires in COVID-19. Assay used: immunoSEQ multiplex PCR; TCRdb lists only in-frame clones, some missing. The top ten clones hold approximately 4.1% of a sample with roughly 300,000 clones, about nine tenths of them seen once. The source material was PBMCs or T cells enriched from blood (not recorded which). All receptors derive from a man aged 30 to 39 who had recovered from COVID-19. CDR3s include the opening cysteine and the closing phenylalanine or tryptophan. A D gene is named only where the DNA matches it firmly. Size tells how often a clone was seen (once, few, many) or the class of an expanded clone, and some rows leave it out.

once TRBJ2-1 14 TRBV19 TRBD2 CASSQAGPYNEQFF TGTGCCAGTAGTCAAGCGGGGCCCTACAATGAGCAGTTCTTC
. TRBJ2-1 12 TRBV12-3/TRBV12-4 . CASSFTGNEQFF TGTGCCAGCAGTTTTACCGGCAATGAGCAGTTCTTC
. TRBJ2-2 19 TRBV21-1 . CASSADPQGRGPFTGELFF TGTGCCAGCAGCGCGGACCCCCAGGGCAGGGGGCCGTTCACCGGGGAGCTGTTTTTT
. TRBJ2-1 16 TRBV11-3 TRBD1 CASSTPGQRIINEQFF TGTGCCAGCAGCACCCCGGGACAGCGGATTATCAATGAGCAGTTCTTC
. TRBJ1-1 14 TRBV3-1/TRBV3-2 . CASSSKDRYTEAFF TGTGCCAGCAGCTCAAAAGACAGGTACACTGAAGCTTTCTTT
once TRBJ2-1 11 TRBV30 . CAWSLGGEQFF TGTGCCTGGAGTCTCGGGGGTGAGCAGTTCTTC
. TRBJ1-2 11 TRBV12-3/TRBV12-4 . CASSRGNGYTF TGTGCCAGCAGTAGAGGGAATGGCTACACCTTC
. TRBJ2-3 15 TRBV11-2 . CASTPYLTPSPSQYF TGTGCCAGCACCCCTTACTTGACACCGTCCCCTTCGCAGTATTTT
. TRBJ1-2 13 TRBV7-2 . CASSGAGAGGYTF TGTGCCAGCAGCGGCGCGGGGGCGGGTGGCTACACCTTC
. TRBJ2-6 18 TRBV9 TRBD1 CASSVGTGAFSGANVLTF TGTGCCAGCAGCGTAGGGACAGGGGCTTTTTCTGGGGCCAACGTCCTGACTTTC
. TRBJ2-5 15 TRBV5-6 TRBD2 CASSLVRGRGETQYF TGTGCCAGCAGCTTGGTGCGGGGGAGGGGAGAGACCCAGTACTTC
. TRBJ1-6 16 TRBV27 . CASSLWSGTLNSPLHF TGTGCCAGCAGTTTATGGTCCGGGACTTTAAATTCACCCCTCCACTTT
. TRBJ1-2 14 TRBV15 TRBD1 CATSRGQGPYGYTF TGTGCCACCAGCAGAGGACAGGGCCCCTATGGCTACACCTTC
. TRBJ1-1 13 TRBV12-3/TRBV12-4 TRBD1 CASSSHRGAEAFF TGTGCCAGCAGTAGCCACAGGGGCGCTGAAGCTTTCTTT
. TRBJ1-5 12 TRBV29-1 TRBD1 CSVGTGDQPQHF TGCAGCGTTGGGACAGGGGACCAGCCCCAGCATTTT
. TRBJ1-2 14 TRBV7-9 . CASSSLQGLYGYTF TGTGCCAGCAGCTCCCTCCAGGGTCTCTATGGCTACACCTTC
. TRBJ1-4 14 TRBV5-1 TRBD1 CASMTGATNEKLFF TGCGCCAGCATGACAGGGGCAACTAATGAAAAACTGTTTTTT
. TRBJ2-4 13 TRBV11-2 TRBD1 CASSHDRGNIQYF TGTGCCAGCAGCCATGACAGGGGGAACATTCAGTACTTC
once TRBJ1-2 11 TRBV10-2 . CASRGDYGYTF TGCGCCAGCAGAGGAGACTATGGCTACACCTTC
. TRBJ1-6 14 TRBV7-8 TRBD1 CASSWDRGNSPLHF TGTGCCAGCAGTTGGGACAGGGGAAATTCACCCCTCCACTTT
. TRBJ2-3 16 TRBV6-6 . CASSYSMSEAGDTQYF TGTGCCAGCAGTTACTCGATGAGTGAGGCGGGAGATACGCAGTATTTT
. TRBJ1-6 13 TRBV10-3 TRBD1 CAITGQGAVPLHF TGTGCCATCACCGGACAGGGGGCGGTGCCCCTCCACTTT
. TRBJ2-2 19 TRBV7-8 . CASSLGGAMEGLGSGELFF TGTGCCAGCAGCTTAGGAGGAGCCATGGAGGGCCTAGGTTCCGGGGAGCTGTTTTTT
. TRBJ1-2 14 TRBV4-1 TRBD1 CASSQATGGLGYTF TGCGCCAGCAGCCAAGCAACAGGGGGTCTGGGCTACACCTTC
. TRBJ2-2 19 TRBV19 TRBD2 CASSIGPSGGALETGELFF TGTGCCAGTAGTATAGGTCCTAGCGGGGGGGCCCTGGAAACCGGGGAGCTGTTTTTT
few TRBJ1-1 16 TRBV27 . CASSPSGGKLNTEAFF TGTGCCAGCAGTCCCTCCGGGGGGAAATTGAACACTGAAGCTTTCTTT
. TRBJ2-5 14 TRBV24-1 . CATSDSLGRETQYF TGTGCCACCAGTGATTCACTGGGGCGGGAGACCCAGTACTTC
. TRBJ2-5 14 TRBV27 TRBD2 CASSTSGGPGTQYF TGTGCCAGCAGCACCTCGGGGGGGCCCGGGACCCAGTACTTC
. TRBJ2-3 14 TRBV28 TRBD2 CATLAGGFTDTQYF TGTGCCACTTTAGCGGGGGGCTTCACAGATACGCAGTATTTT
. TRBJ2-5 16 TRBV7-9 TRBD2 CASSLVGPGLEETQYF TGTGCCAGCAGCTTAGTGGGACCGGGACTAGAAGAGACCCAGTACTTC
. TRBJ2-5 14 TRBV6-5 . CASSYVGAGETQYF TGTGCCAGCAGTTACGTGGGGGCAGGGGAGACCCAGTACTTC
. TRBJ1-2 13 TRBV10-2 . CASMAGTNYGYTF TGCGCCAGCATGGCAGGGACTAACTATGGCTACACCTTC
. TRBJ2-1 14 TRBV13 TRBD2 CASSLGLAGTEQFF TGTGCCAGCAGCTTAGGCCTAGCGGGCACCGAGCAGTTCTTC
. TRBJ1-4 15 TRBV19 TRBD1 CASSPRTGAREKLFF TGTGCCAGTAGTCCCCGGACAGGGGCGCGTGAAAAACTGTTTTTT
. TRBJ2-7 16 TRBV7-6 TRBD1 CASSPATDRGRREQYF TGTGCCAGCAGCCCAGCTACTGACAGGGGGCGCCGCGAGCAGTACTTC
. TRBJ1-2 15 TRBV7-9 TRBD1 CASSTGQGLPYGYTF TGTGCCAGCAGCACTGGACAGGGCTTACCATATGGCTACACCTTC
. TRBJ2-7 12 TRBV6-5 . CASSLQGNEQYF TGTGCCAGCAGTTTGCAGGGTAACGAGCAGTACTTC
. TRBJ2-7 15 TRBV7-9 TRBD1 CASSGRDRGSYEQYF TGTGCCAGCAGCGGACGGGACAGGGGCTCCTACGAGCAGTACTTC
. TRBJ2-7 16 TRBV6-2/TRBV6-3 TRBD2 CASSIPGYSGSYEQYF TGTGCCAGCAGTATCCCGGGGTATAGCGGGTCCTACGAGCAGTACTTC
. TRBJ2-2 19 TRBV24-1 TRBD1 CATSANPGQGASLSGELFF TGTGCCACCAGCGCAAACCCGGGACAGGGAGCTTCTTTGTCCGGGGAGCTGTTTTTT